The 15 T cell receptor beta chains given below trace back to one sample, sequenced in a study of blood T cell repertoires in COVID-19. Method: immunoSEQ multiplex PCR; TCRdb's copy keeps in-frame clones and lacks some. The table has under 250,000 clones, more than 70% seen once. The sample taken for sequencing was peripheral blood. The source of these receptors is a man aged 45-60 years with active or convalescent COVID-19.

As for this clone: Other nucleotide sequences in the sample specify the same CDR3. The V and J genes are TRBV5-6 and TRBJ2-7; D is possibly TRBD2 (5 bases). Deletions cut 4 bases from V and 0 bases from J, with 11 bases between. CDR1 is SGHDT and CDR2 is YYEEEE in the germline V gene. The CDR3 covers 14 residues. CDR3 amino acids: CASSSSASSYEQYF. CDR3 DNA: TGTGCCAGCAGCAGTAGCGCAAGCTCCTACGAGCAGTACTTC.

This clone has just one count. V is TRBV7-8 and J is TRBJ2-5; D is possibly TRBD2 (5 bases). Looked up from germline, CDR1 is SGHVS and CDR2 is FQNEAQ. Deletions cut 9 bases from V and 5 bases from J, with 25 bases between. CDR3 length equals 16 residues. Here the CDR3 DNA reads TGTGCCAGTAATCTTCTAACGGGGTCCGTTACGGAGACCCAGTACTTC. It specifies CASNLLTGSVTETQYF. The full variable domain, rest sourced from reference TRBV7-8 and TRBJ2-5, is GAGVSQSPRYKVAKRGQDVALRCDPISGHVSLFWYQQALGQGPEFLTYFQNEAQLDKSGLPSDRFFAERPEGSVSTLKIQRTQQEDSAVYLCASNLLTGSVTETQYFGPGTRLLVL.

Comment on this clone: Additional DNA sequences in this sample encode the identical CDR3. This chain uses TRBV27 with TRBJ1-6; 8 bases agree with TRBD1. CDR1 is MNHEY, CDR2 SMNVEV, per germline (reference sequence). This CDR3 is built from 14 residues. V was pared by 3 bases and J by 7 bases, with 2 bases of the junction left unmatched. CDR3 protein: CASSFAGGNSPLHF. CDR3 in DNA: TGTGCCAGCAGTTTCGCAGGGGGCAATTCACCCCTCCACTTT.

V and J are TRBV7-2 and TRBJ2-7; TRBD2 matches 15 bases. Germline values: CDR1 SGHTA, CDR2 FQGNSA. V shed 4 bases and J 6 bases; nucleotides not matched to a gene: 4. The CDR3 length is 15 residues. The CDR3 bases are TGTGCCAGCAGCTCTCCGGGACTAGCGGGGGGCGAGCAGTACTTC. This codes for CASSSPGLAGGEQYF.

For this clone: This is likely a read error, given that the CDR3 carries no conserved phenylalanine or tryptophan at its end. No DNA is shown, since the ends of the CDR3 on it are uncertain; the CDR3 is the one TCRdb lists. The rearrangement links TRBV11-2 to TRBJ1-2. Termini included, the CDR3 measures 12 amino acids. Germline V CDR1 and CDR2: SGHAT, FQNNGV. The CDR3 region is CASSLDQEGVQV.

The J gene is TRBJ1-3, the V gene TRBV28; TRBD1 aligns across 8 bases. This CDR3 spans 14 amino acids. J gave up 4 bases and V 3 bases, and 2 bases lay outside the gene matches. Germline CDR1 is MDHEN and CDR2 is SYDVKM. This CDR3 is CASSLTGEGNTIYF. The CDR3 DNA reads TGTGCCAGCAGTTTGACAGGGGAAGGAAACACCATATATTTT.

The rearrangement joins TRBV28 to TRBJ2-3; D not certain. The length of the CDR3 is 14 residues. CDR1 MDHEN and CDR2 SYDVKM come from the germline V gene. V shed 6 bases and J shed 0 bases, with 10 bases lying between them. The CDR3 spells CASSLDSSTDTQYF. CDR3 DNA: TGTGCCAGCAGCCTTGACTCTAGCACAGATACGCAGTATTTT.

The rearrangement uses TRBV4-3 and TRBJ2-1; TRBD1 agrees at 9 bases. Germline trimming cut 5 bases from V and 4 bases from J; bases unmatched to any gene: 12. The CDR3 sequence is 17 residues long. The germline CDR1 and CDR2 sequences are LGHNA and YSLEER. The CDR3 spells CASSSGQGIPLYNEQFF. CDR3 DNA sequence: TGCGCCAGCAGCTCGGGACAGGGTATCCCCTTATACAATGAGCAGTTCTTC.

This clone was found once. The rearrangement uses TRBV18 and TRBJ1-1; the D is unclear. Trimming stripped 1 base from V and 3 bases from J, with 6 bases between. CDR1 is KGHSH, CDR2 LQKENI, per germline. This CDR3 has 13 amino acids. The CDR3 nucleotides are TGTGCCAGCTCACCACAGGGAGACACTGAAGCTTTCTTT. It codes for CASSPQGDTEAFF.

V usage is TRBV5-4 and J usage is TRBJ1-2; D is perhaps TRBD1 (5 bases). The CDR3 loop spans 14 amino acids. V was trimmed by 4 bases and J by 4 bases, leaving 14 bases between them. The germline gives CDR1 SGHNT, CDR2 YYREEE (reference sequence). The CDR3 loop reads CASSATGVGYGYTF. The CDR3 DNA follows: TGTGCCAGCAGCGCTACAGGAGTGGGCTATGGCTACACCTTC.

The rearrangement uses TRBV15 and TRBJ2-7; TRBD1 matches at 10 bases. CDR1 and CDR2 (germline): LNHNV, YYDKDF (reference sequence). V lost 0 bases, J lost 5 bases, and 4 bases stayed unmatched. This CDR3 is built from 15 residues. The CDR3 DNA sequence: TGTGCCACCAGCAGAGATCGGGGACAGGGGAACGAGCAGTACTTC. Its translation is CATSRDRGQGNEQYF.

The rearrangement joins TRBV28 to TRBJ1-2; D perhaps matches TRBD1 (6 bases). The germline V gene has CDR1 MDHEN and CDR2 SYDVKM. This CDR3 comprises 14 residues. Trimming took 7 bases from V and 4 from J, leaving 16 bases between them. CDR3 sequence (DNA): TGTGCCAGCACCTTGACAGGTCGCTTCTATGGCTACACCTTC. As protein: CASTLTGRFYGYTF.

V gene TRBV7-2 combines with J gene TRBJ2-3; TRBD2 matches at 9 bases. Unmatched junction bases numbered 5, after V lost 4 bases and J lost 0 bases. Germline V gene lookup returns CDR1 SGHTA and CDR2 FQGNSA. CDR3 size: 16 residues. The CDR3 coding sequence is TGTGCCAGCAGCTCATTAGCGGGGGCAAGCACAGATACGCAGTATTTT. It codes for CASSSLAGASTDTQYF.

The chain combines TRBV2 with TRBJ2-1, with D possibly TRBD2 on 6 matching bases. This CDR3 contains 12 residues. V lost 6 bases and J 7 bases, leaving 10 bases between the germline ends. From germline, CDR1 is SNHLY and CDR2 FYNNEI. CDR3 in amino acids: CASRGAGNEQFF. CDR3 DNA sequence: TGTGCCAGCAGAGGGGCGGGGAATGAGCAGTTCTTC.

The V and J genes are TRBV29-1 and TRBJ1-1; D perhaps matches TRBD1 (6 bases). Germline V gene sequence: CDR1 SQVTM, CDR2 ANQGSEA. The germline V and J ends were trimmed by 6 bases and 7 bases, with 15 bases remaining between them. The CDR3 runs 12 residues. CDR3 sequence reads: CSVETTGREAFF. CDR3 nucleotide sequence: TGCAGCGTGGAGACGACAGGTCGTGAAGCTTTCTTT.